This passage covers 24 T cell receptor beta chains from one sample sequenced in a study of T cell responses to AZD1222 COVID-19 vaccine. Only in-frame clones appear in the TCRdb table, and some are missing; sequencing was by immunoSEQ multiplex PCR. The data hold about 150,000 clones, with about nine tenths observed a single time. The source was peripheral blood, collected on day 0 of AZD1222 vaccination. These receptors all stem from an adult in good health.

The chain recombines TRBV4-2 with TRBJ2-7; D tentatively fits TRBD1 or TRBD2 (5 bases each). This CDR3 spans 13 amino acids. Trimming cost V 0 bases and J 6 bases, with 9 bases left between them. In germline, CDR1 is LGHNA, CDR2 YNFKEQ. In DNA form, the CDR3 reads TGTGCCAGCAGCCAAGATTTTGGGGGCGAGCAGTACTTC. It specifies CASSQDFGGEQYF.

This sequence joins TRBV6-2 or TRBV6-3 and TRBJ1-3, with D perhaps TRBD1 (5 bases). The V and J ends lost 1 base and 2 bases respectively, with 9 bases between them. In germline, CDR1 is MNHEY, CDR2 SVGEGT. The CDR3 has 15 amino acids. This chain's CDR3 is CASSYLGTAGNTIYF. CDR3 in DNA: TGTGCCAGCAGTTACTTAGGGACCGCTGGAAACACCATATATTTT.

The rearrangement uses TRBV4-1 and TRBJ2-6; D assignment may be TRBD1 or TRBD2 (5 bases each). V was cut by 0 bases and J by 0 bases, with 15 bases left in between. The CDR3 is 19 residues long. The germline CDR1 and CDR2 sequences are MGHRA and YSYEKL. CDR3 DNA sequence: TGCGCCAGCAGCCAAGATTGGGGACGGACCATCTCTGGGGCCAACGTCCTGACTTTC. Translating it yields CASSQDWGRTISGANVLTF.

V gene TRBV3-1 (or the pseudogene TRBV3-2) combines with J gene TRBJ2-3, with 8 bases lining up with TRBD1. This CDR3 is built from 15 residues. V shed 7 bases and J 6 bases; nucleotides not matched to a gene: 12. CDR1 and CDR2 from the germline V gene are LGHDT and YNNKEL (reference sequence). The CDR3 region is CASTLGQGKGDTQYF. In DNA, the CDR3 is TGTGCCAGCACCCTAGGACAGGGAAAAGGGGATACGCAGTATTTT.

The V and J genes are TRBV7-8 and TRBJ2-5; 12 nucleotides line up with TRBD2. V was pared by 4 bases and J by 1 base, with 7 bases of the junction left unmatched. The CDR3 has 17 residues. Germline V lookup: CDR1 SGHVS, CDR2 FQNEAQ. CDR3 protein: CASSSTSGGSPQETQYF. In DNA, the CDR3 is TGTGCCAGCAGCTCTACTAGCGGGGGGAGCCCCCAAGAGACCCAGTACTTC.

This CDR3 is CASSQEVLRDQHF. CDR3 DNA: TGCGCCAGCAGCCAAGAAGTTTTACGAGATCAGCATTTT. The chain links TRBV4-1 to TRBJ1-5; D remains unclear. CDR1 MGHRA and CDR2 YSYEKL come from the germline V gene. Trimming took 0 bases from V and 13 from J, leaving 13 bases between them. The CDR3 has 13 residues.

The chain has TRBV12-3 or TRBV12-4 and TRBJ2-7; D perhaps matches TRBD1 (5 bases). The CDR3 runs to 12 residues. The V gene lost 7 bases and the J gene lost 0 bases, with 7 bases spanning the gap. The CDR3 region has the DNA TGTGCCAGCAAAACAGGCTCCTACGAGCAGTACTTC. Translated: CASKTGSYEQYF.

V usage is TRBV5-1 and J usage is TRBJ2-1; the D gene is possibly TRBD2 (5 bases). CDR3 length: 13 residues. CDR1 SGHRS and CDR2 YFSETQ come from the germline V gene. V was clipped by 6 bases and J by 7 bases, with 14 bases between them. CDR3 bases: TGCGCCAGCACCTTTACCGGGGAAAATGAGCAGTTCTTC. It is translated as CASTFTGENEQFF.

This clone came up once. J is TRBJ2-2 and V is TRBV18; D remains unclear. The V end lost 6 bases, the J end lost 6 bases, and 5 bases lay between the germline ends. The germline V gene encodes CDR1 KGHSH and CDR2 LQKENI. CDR3 length equals 11 residues. CDR3 loop: CASSPPGELFF. CDR3 in DNA: TGTGCCAGCTCCCCCCCCGGGGAGCTGTTTTTT.

V usage is TRBV19 and J usage is TRBJ1-5; tentative D call: TRBD1 (5 bases). CDR3 size: 14 residues. Germline lookup yields CDR1 LNHDA and CDR2 SQIVND (reference sequence). Trimming pared 3 bases from V and 6 bases from J, leaving 12 bases between. The DNA for the CDR3 is TGTGCCAGTAGTATTAGGTCAGGGACTCAGCCCCAGCATTTT. This translates into CASSIRSGTQPQHF.

The genes are TRBV15 and TRBJ2-7, with TRBD1 matching 10 bases. After removal of 5 bases from V and 2 bases from J, the junction contained 3 bases not matched to a gene. The germline V gene has CDR1 LNHNV and CDR2 YYDKDF (reference sequence). This CDR3 is built from 14 residues. The CDR3 DNA follows: TGTGCCACCAGCGGACAGGGGGGGACCTACGAGCAGTACTTC. This encodes CATSGQGGTYEQYF.

This chain connects TRBV7-2 to TRBJ1-6; perhaps TRBD1 as D (5 bases). Germline CDR1 reads SGHTA; CDR2 reads FQGNSA. The CDR3 runs to 15 residues. V was clipped by 1 base and J by 10 bases, with 14 bases between them. Here the CDR3 reads CASSLVNLWGSPLHF. Here the CDR3 DNA reads TGTGCCAGCAGCTTAGTAAATCTTTGGGGGTCACCCCTCCACTTT.

DNA of the CDR3: TGTGCCAGCAGTTACGGAAGGGAGGGCAATCAGCCCCAGCATTTT. It is translated as CASSYGREGNQPQHF. The chain employs TRBV6-5 and TRBJ1-5; D gene unclear. This CDR3 region has 15 residues. Germline values: CDR1 MNHEY, CDR2 SVGAGI. Trimming pared 2 bases from V and 2 bases from J, leaving 10 bases between.

There are a few counts of this clone. V gene TRBV5-1 combines with J gene TRBJ1-1; no reliable D call. The CDR3 totals 14 residues. Looked up from germline, CDR1 is SGHRS and CDR2 is YFSETQ. Trimming cost V 4 bases and J 1 base, with 11 bases left between them. CDR3 coding DNA: TGCGCCAGCAGCCTTCTACAGAAGAACACTGAAGCTTTCTTT. Its protein product is CASSLLQKNTEAFF.

This clone occurred once. This rearrangement joins TRBV12-3 or TRBV12-4 to TRBJ1-1; 8 bases map to TRBD1. This CDR3 contains 13 residues. The J segment lost 8 bases and the V segment lost 1 base, leaving 3 bases of the junction unmatched. The CDR3 nucleotides read TGTGCCAGCAGTTTAGTAGACAGGGGAGAAGCTTTCTTT. Encoded protein: CASSLVDRGEAFF.

This clone has a single count. This chain links TRBV6-5 with TRBJ2-5, with D hard to call. Germline V gene data show CDR1 as MNHEY and CDR2 as SVGAGI. With 2 bases removed from V and 2 bases from J, the gap between germline ends came to 9 bases. The CDR3 loop spans 14 amino acids. CDR3 in DNA: TGTGCCAGCAGTTACCGGCCTGTACAAGAGACCCAGTACTTC. It yields the protein CASSYRPVQETQYF.

Points on this clone: The same CDR3 also results from other DNA sequences found in this sample. The chain joins TRBV18 to TRBJ1-1, with 7 nucleotides matching TRBD1. Losses at the gene ends were 3 bases for V and 1 base for J; bases not matched to a gene: 5. CDR3 length: 15 amino acids. The germline V gene has CDR1 KGHSH and CDR2 LQKENI. The CDR3 here is CASSPRTGENTEAFF. DNA of the CDR3: TGTGCCAGCTCACCGCGGACAGGAGAGAACACTGAAGCTTTCTTT. Using reference TRBV18 and TRBJ1-1 for the parts outside the CDR3, the full variable domain is NAGVMQNPRHLVRRRGQEARLRCSPMKGHSHVYWYRQLPEEGLKFMVYLQKENIIDESGMPKERFSAEFPKEGPSILRIQQVVRGDSAAYFCASSPRTGENTEAFFGQGTRLTVV.

The J gene is TRBJ2-3, the V gene TRBV7-9; 7 bases line up with TRBD2. The CDR3 extends over 14 amino acids. With V trimmed by 5 bases and J by 3 bases, 5 bases remained unmatched. The germline V gene has CDR1 SEHNR and CDR2 FQNEAQ (reference sequence). CDR3 region: CASSLYGRTDTQYF. CDR3 coding DNA: TGTGCCAGCAGCCTATACGGGAGGACAGATACGCAGTATTTT.

The chain recombines TRBV5-1 with TRBJ2-7; weak D call: TRBD2 (6 bases). Looked up from germline, CDR1 is SGHRS and CDR2 is YFSETQ. With 1 base removed from V and 6 bases from J, the gap between germline ends came to 11 bases. This CDR3 has 13 residues. The CDR3 here is CASSLLTGAEQYF. CDR3 in DNA: TGCGCCAGCAGCTTGTTAACGGGAGCCGAGCAGTACTTC.

In the case of this clone: The sample carries other DNA sequences with the same CDR3. This chain connects TRBV6-6 to TRBJ1-2, with TRBD1 as a possible D gene (5 bases). This CDR3 is 13 amino acids long. Per the germline V gene, CDR1 is MNHNY and CDR2 is SVGAGI (reference sequence). V lost 6 bases, J lost 3 bases, and 11 bases lay in between. CDR3 loop: CASSPTGDYGYTF. CDR3 DNA: TGTGCCAGCAGCCCAACAGGTGACTATGGCTACACCTTC.

The chain links TRBV10-3 to TRBJ1-1; TRBD1 agrees at 7 bases. The CDR3 spans 13 residues. J was trimmed by 5 bases and V by 6 bases; bases with no gene match: 6. The germline CDR1 and CDR2 sequences are ENHRY and SYGVKD. The CDR3 DNA sequence: TGTGCCATCAGCACAGGGGCCTGGACTGAAGCTTTCTTT. It translates to CAISTGAWTEAFF.

The CDR3 region has the DNA TGTGCCAGCAGCTGGGGACAGGGTTTCGAGCAGTACTTC. It is translated as CASSWGQGFEQYF. V and J are TRBV27 and TRBJ2-7; 9 positions match TRBD1. The CDR3 consists of 13 residues. Germline V gene lookup returns CDR1 MNHEY and CDR2 SMNVEV (reference sequence). V gave up 6 bases and J gave up 6 bases; unmatched junction bases: 6.

The chain combines TRBV11-2 with TRBJ1-4; weak D call: TRBD1 (5 bases). This CDR3 is 15 amino acids long. V lost 4 bases to trimming and J lost 7 bases, with 16 bases between them. The germline V gene has CDR1 SGHAT and CDR2 FQNNGV. CDR3 loop: CASSYATRGSEKLFF. The CDR3 DNA reads TGTGCCAGCAGCTACGCTACTAGGGGTAGTGAAAAACTGTTTTTT.

This clone was seen a few times. The V gene is TRBV4-3, the J gene TRBJ2-3, with a tentative D call TRBD1 (6 bases). The germline V gene has CDR1 LGHNA and CDR2 YSLEER. V was trimmed by 0 bases and J by 0 bases, leaving 10 bases between them. The CDR3 runs 16 residues. The CDR3 DNA is TGCGCCAGCAGCCAAGATTGGACAGTCAGCACAGATACGCAGTATTTT. As protein: CASSQDWTVSTDTQYF.